This T cell receptor (beta chain) was documented in a study of identical twins. Study findings and constraints: A lower insertion count was a feature of abundant cord blood beta clonotypes, with no such feature in memory repertoires. Surplus twin overlap in beta out-of-frame sequences was less pronounced.

The CDR3 loop spans 15 amino acids. Germline assignment: CDR1 MNHNS and CDR2 SASEGT. Trimming removed 7 bases from V and 5 bases from J; junction bases left unmatched: 12. It was template switching that added a universal primer site, and there were unique molecular identifiers on the cDNA. One entry per CDR3 protein, called by TCRdb with MiXCR from the 5' RACE reads. The data show about 690,000 distinct CDR3 sequences, roughly 6% seen once. This clonotype was found a few times. What it binds is not known. Source material: naive T cells sorted from blood. The chain links TRBV6-1 to TRBJ1-1, with 8 bases fitting TRBD1. This clonotype originated in a man between 18 and 29 years old in good health. This CDR3 is CASTYQGAGWTEAFF. CDR3 sequence (DNA): TGTGCCAGCACCTACCAGGGGGCGGGATGGACTGAAGCTTTCTTT.